The 10 T cell receptor beta chains listed next were all sequenced from one sample in a study of graft-versus-host responses after intestinal transplantation. Generated by immunoSEQ multiplex PCR, the TCRdb table keeps only in-frame clones and is missing some. The table has roughly 30,000 clones, approximately 83% seen once. These TCRs' antigens remain unknown. The source was unstimulated CD8+ T cells sorted from spleen or lymph node cells, collected before intestinal transplant. These receptors were collected from a human donor who received an intestinal transplant.

V usage is TRBV19 and J usage is TRBJ2-1; TRBD1 might be the D (6 bases). CDR1 and CDR2 from the germline V gene are LNHDA and SQIVND (reference sequence). Deletions cut 9 bases from V and 0 bases from J, with 9 bases between. The CDR3 length is 13 residues. This chain's CDR3 is CASTGSSYNEQFF. CDR3 nucleotide sequence: TGTGCCAGCACAGGGAGCTCCTACAATGAGCAGTTCTTC.

This chain links TRBV6-4 with TRBJ2-2; perhaps TRBD1 as D (6 bases). V dropped 8 bases and J dropped 0 bases, with 13 bases sitting between them. CDR3 length: 15 residues. Germline lookup yields CDR1 MRHNA and CDR2 SNTAGT. CDR3 in amino acids: CASAPGVANTGELFF. The CDR3 nucleotides are TGTGCCAGCGCCCCAGGGGTGGCGAACACCGGGGAGCTGTTTTTT.

This clone was counted a single time. The chain uses TRBV19 and TRBJ1-1, with a possible D match to TRBD1 (5 bases). Trimming cost V 7 bases and J 1 base, with 13 bases left between them. The CDR3 covers 14 residues. Germline V gene lookup returns CDR1 LNHDA and CDR2 SQIVND (reference sequence). The CDR3 region has the DNA TGTGCCAGTAATGCTGACAGACAGAACACTGAAGCTTTCTTT. This sequence encodes CASNADRQNTEAFF. Drawing the rest from reference TRBV19 and TRBJ1-1, the complete variable domain is DGGITQSPKYLFRKEGQNVTLSCEQNLNHDAMYWYRQDPGQGLRLIYYSQIVNDFQKGDIAEGYSVSREKKESFPLTVTSAQKNPTAFYLCASNADRQNTEAFFGQGTRLTVV.

This chain joins TRBV27 and TRBJ1-1, with TRBD1 as a possible D gene (5 bases). V was clipped by 7 bases and J by 1 base, with 10 bases between them. CDR1 and CDR2 (germline): MNHEY, SMNVEV (reference sequence). The CDR3 consists of 13 residues. The CDR3 DNA reads as TGTGCCAGCACTCCCGGGGGGAACACTGAAGCTTTCTTT. The encoded protein is CASTPGGNTEAFF.

V usage is TRBV27 and J usage is TRBJ1-4, with unresolved D. The germline V gene has CDR1 MNHEY and CDR2 SMNVEV (reference sequence). Trimming left V 2 bases short and J 2 bases short, with 9 bases between. This CDR3 is built from 15 residues. CDR3 loop: CASSLRTDTNEKLFF. As DNA, the CDR3 is TGTGCCAGCAGTTTACGTACTGATACTAATGAAAAACTGTTTTTT. Full variable domain (missing parts from reference TRBV27 and TRBJ1-4): EAQVTQNPRYLITVTGKKLTVTCSQNMNHEYMSWYRQDPGLGLRQIYYSMNVEVTDKGDVPEGYKVSRKEKRNFPLILESPSPNQTSLYFCASSLRTDTNEKLFFGSGTQLSVL.

The rearrangement joins TRBV6-5 to TRBJ2-1; 10 bases fit TRBD1. J was trimmed by 5 bases and V by 2 bases; bases with no gene match: 3. CDR3 size: 15 residues. The germline V gene has CDR1 MNHEY and CDR2 SVGAGI. The CDR3 nucleotides are TGTGCCAGCAGTTACAGGGGGACAGGGGACAATGAGCAGTTCTTC. Amino acids: CASSYRGTGDNEQFF.

This chain links TRBV4-1 with TRBJ2-2; D not certain. The CDR3 length is 12 residues. The V gene lost 0 bases and the J gene lost 10 bases, with 6 bases spanning the gap. CDR1 MGHRA and CDR2 YSYEKL come from the germline V gene. CDR3 in amino acids: CASSQDSVELFF. CDR3 nucleotide sequence: TGCGCCAGCAGCCAAGATTCGGTGGAGCTGTTTTTT.

This chain joins TRBV4-1 and TRBJ2-6; D is uncertain. This CDR3 contains 19 residues. The V end lost 0 bases, the J end lost 3 bases, and 18 bases lay between the germline ends. Germline V CDR1 and CDR2: MGHRA, YSYEKL. The CDR3 spells CASSQDPEFILGGANVLTF. The CDR3, as DNA: TGCGCCAGCAGCCAAGATCCGGAGTTTATTCTCGGTGGGGCCAACGTCCTGACTTTC.

The chain has TRBV2 and TRBJ2-5; the match to TRBD2 covers 10 bases. With V trimmed by 3 bases and J by 5 bases, 3 bases remained unmatched. The CDR3 runs to 14 residues. Germline V gene lookup returns CDR1 SNHLY and CDR2 FYNNEI. The CDR3 is CASSELAGAETQYF. The DNA of the CDR3 is TGTGCCAGCAGTGAGCTAGCGGGGGCGGAGACCCAGTACTTC.

The genes are TRBV30 and TRBJ2-1, with TRBD2 matching 7 bases. Germline V CDR1 and CDR2: GTSNPN, SVGIG (reference sequence). The V and J ends lost 5 bases and 6 bases, in that order; junction bases with no gene match: 13. The CDR3 runs to 15 residues. The chain's CDR3 is CAWEPRDYLINEQFF. Written as DNA, the CDR3 is TGTGCCTGGGAACCCCGGGACTACCTGATCAATGAGCAGTTCTTC.